The clone carrying this T cell receptor beta chain was counted at least ten times. Its target is unknown. This entry is derived from a study of early T cells in non-severe SARS-CoV-2 infection. For the study at large: The study sequenced bulk RNA from unsorted whole blood, with chains unpaired.

General observations from the study: VDJdb-based matching was biased toward anti-spike CD8 responses and missed private and CD4 specificities.

Individual cDNA molecules were tagged with unique molecular identifiers, the study reported. Using its own MiXCR run on the 5' RACE reads, TCRdb lists one record per CDR3 protein. The sample holds approximately 33,000 distinct CDR3 sequences, 3% to 4.5% seen once. This CDR3 is built from 17 residues. V lost 1 base, J lost 0 bases, and 5 bases stayed unmatched. Germline V gives CDR1 SNHLY, CDR2 FYNNEI. The TCR originated in an adult who was a healthcare worker with PCR-confirmed SARS-CoV-2 infection or an uninfected control (not recorded which). Sequenced: whole blood. The rearrangement joins TRBV2 to TRBJ2-4, with TRBD1 identical over 8 bases. This CDR3 is CASSEERTGLAKNIQYF. The CDR3 region has the DNA TGTGCCAGCAGTGAAGAAAGGACAGGGTTAGCCAAAAACATTCAGTACTTC.